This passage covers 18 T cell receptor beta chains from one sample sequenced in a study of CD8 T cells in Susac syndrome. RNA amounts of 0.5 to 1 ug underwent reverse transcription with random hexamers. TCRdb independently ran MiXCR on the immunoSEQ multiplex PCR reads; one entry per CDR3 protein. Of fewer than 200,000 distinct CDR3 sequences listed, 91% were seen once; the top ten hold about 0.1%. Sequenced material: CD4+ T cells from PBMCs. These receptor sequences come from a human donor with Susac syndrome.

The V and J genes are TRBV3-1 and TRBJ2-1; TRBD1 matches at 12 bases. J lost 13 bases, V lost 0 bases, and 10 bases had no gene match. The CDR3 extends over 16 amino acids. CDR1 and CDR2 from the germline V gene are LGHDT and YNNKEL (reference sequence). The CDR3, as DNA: TGTGCCAGCAGCCAAGATGGAGGGACAGGGGGCCTTATTCAGTTCTTC. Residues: CASSQDGGTGGLIQFF.

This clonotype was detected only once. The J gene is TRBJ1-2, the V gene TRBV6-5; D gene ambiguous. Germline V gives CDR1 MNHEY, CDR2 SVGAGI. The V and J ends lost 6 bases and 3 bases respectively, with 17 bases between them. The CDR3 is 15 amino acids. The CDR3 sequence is CASSPSLAADYGYTF. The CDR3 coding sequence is TGTGCCAGCAGCCCTTCTCTGGCGGCAGACTATGGCTACACCTTC.

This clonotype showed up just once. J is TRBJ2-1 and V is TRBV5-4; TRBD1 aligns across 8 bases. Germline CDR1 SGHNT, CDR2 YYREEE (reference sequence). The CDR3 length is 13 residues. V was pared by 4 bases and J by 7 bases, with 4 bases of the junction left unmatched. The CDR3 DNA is TGTGCCAGCAGCCGACAGGGGTGGAATGAGCAGTTCTTC. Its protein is CASSRQGWNEQFF.

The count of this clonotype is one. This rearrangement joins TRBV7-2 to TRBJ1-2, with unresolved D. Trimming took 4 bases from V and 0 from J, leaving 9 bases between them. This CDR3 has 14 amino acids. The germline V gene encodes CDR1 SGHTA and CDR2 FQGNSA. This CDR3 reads CASSSSHTNYGYTF. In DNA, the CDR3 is TGTGCCAGCAGCTCTTCGCACACTAACTATGGCTACACCTTC.

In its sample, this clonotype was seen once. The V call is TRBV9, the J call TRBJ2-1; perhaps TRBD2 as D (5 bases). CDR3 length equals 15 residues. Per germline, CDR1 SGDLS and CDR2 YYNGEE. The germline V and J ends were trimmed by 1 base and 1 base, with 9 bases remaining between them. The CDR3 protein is CASSVLTGSYNEQFF. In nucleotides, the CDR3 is TGTGCCAGCAGCGTATTAACGGGGTCCTACAATGAGCAGTTCTTC.

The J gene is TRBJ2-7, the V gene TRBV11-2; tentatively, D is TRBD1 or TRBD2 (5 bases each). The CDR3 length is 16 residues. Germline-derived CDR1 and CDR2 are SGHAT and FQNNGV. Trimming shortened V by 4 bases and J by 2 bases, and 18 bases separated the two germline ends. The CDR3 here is CASSSFLGRRAYEQYF. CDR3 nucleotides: TGTGCCAGCAGCTCGTTCTTGGGACGGCGGGCCTACGAGCAGTACTTC.

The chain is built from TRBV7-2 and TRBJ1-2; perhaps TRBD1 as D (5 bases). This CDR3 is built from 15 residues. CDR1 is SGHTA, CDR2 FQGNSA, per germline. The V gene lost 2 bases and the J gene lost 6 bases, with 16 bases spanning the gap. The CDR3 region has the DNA TGTGCCAGCAGCTTACCCCGCCCGGGGCCGGATGGCTACACCTTC. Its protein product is CASSLPRPGPDGYTF.

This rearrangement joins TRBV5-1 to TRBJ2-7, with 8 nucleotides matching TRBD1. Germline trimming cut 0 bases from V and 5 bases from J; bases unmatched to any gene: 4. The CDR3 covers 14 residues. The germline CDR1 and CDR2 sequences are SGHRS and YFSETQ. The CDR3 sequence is CASSLADRADEQYF. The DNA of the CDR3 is TGCGCCAGCAGCTTGGCGGACAGGGCGGACGAGCAGTACTTC.

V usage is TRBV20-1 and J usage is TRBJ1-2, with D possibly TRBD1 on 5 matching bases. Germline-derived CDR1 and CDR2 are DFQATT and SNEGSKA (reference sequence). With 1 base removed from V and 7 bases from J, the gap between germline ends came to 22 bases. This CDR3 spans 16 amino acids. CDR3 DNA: TGCAGTGCTAGAGGGCAGGGTCTCCCTGTTCAAGGTGGCTACACCTTC. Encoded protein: CSARGQGLPVQGGYTF.

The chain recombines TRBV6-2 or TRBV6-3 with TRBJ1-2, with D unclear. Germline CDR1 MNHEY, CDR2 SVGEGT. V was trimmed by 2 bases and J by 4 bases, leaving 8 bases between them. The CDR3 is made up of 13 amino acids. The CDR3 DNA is TGTGCCAGCAGTTACCGGGCCTCCTATGGCTACACCTTC. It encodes CASSYRASYGYTF.

The CDR3 DNA reads as TGCAGTGCCCTAGGTGATAGCGGGAGCTTGGGTGAGCAGTACTTC. It yields the protein CSALGDSGSLGEQYF. This sequence joins TRBV20-1 and TRBJ2-7; 9 bases line up with TRBD2. The CDR3 length is 15 residues. V lost 6 bases to trimming and J lost 7 bases; unmatched junction nucleotides: 16. Germline V lookup: CDR1 DFQATT, CDR2 SNEGSKA (reference sequence).

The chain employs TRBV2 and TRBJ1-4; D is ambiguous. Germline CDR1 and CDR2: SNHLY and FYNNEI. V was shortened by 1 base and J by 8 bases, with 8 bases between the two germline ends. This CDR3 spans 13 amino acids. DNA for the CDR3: TGTGCCAGCAGTGAAGAGCCTATAGAAAAACTGTTTTTT. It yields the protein CASSEEPIEKLFF. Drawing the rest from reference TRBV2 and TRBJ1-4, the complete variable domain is EPEVTQTPSHQVTQMGQEVILRCVPISNHLYFYWYRQILGQKVEFLVSFYNNEISEKSEIFDDQFSVERPDGSNFTLKIRSTKLEDSAMYFCASSEEPIEKLFFGSGTQLSVL.

The CDR3 DNA reads TGTGCCAGCAGACGCCGGGGTAGGGCCAACGTCCTGACTTTC. Its translation: CASRRRGRANVLTF. This sequence joins TRBV6-6 and TRBJ2-6; a possible D gene is TRBD2 (5 bases). V was pared by 6 bases and J by 5 bases, with 11 bases between. The CDR3 sequence is 14 residues long. Germline CDR1 reads MNHNY; CDR2 reads SVGAGI (reference sequence).

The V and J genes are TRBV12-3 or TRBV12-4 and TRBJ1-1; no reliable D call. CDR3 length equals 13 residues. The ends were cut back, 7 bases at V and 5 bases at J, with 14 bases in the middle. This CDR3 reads CASTLLGLTEAFF. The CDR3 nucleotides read TGTGCCAGCACTCTACTGGGGTTAACTGAAGCTTTCTTT.

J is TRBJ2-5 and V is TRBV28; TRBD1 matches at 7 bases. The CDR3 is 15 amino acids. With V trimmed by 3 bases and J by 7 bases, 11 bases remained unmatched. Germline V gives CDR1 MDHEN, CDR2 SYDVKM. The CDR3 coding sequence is TGTGCCAGCAGTTTGCCCCCACAGGGGATCGGGACCCAGTACTTC. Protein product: CASSLPPQGIGTQYF. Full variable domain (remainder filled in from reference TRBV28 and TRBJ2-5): DVKVTQSSRYLVKRTGEKVFLECVQDMDHENMFWYRQDPGLGLRLIYFSYDVKMKEKGDIPEGYSVSREKKERFSLILESASTNQTSMYLCASSLPPQGIGTQYFGPGTRLLVL.

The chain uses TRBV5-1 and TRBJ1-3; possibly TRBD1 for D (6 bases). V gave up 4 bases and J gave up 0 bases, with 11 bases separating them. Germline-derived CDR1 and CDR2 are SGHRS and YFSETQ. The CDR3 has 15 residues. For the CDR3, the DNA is TGCGCCAGCAGCGGCGGACAGCACTCTGGAAACACCATATATTTT. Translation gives CASSGGQHSGNTIYF. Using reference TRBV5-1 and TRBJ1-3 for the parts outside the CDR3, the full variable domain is KAGVTQTPRYLIKTRGQQVTLSCSPISGHRSVSWYQQTPGQGLQFLFEYFSETQRNKGNFPGRFSGRQFSNSRSEMNVSTLELGDSALYLCASSGGQHSGNTIYFGEGSWLTVV.

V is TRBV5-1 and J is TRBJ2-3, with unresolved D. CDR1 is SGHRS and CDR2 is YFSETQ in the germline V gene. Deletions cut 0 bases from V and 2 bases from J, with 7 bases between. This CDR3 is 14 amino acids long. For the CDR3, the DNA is TGCGCCAGCAGCTTGGCCAGAACCACAGATACGCAGTATTTT. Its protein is CASSLARTTDTQYF.

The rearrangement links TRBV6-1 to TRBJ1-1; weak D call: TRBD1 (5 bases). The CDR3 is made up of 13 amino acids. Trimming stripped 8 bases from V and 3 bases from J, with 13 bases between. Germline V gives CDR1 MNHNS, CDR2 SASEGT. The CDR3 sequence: CASEEGFDTEAFF. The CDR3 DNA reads TGTGCCAGCGAAGAGGGGTTCGACACTGAAGCTTTCTTT.